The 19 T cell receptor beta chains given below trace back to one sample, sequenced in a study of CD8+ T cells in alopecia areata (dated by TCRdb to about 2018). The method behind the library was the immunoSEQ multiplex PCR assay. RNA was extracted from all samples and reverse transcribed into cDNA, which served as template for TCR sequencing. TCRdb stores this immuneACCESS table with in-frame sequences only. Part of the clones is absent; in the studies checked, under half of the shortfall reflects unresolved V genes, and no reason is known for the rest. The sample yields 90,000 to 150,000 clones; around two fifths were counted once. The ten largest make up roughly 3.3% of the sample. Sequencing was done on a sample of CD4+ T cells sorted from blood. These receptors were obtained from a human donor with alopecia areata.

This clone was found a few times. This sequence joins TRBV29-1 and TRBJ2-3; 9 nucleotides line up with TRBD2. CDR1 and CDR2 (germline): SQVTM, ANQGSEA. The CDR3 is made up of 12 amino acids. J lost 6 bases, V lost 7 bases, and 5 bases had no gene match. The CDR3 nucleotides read TGCAGCGCAGGGACTAGCTATGATACGCAGTATTTT. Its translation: CSAGTSYDTQYF.

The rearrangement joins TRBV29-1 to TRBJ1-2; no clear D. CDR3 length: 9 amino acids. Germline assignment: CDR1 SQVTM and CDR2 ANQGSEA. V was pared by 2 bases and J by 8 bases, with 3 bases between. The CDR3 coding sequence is TGCAGCGTTGAAATAGGCTACACCTTC. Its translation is CSVEIGYTF.

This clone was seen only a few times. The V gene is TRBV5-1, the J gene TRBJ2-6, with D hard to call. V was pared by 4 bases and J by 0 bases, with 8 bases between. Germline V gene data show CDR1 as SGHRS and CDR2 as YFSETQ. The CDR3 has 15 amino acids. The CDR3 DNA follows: TGCGCCAGCAGCCTGACACTCTCTGGGGCCAACGTCCTGACTTTC. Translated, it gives CASSLTLSGANVLTF.

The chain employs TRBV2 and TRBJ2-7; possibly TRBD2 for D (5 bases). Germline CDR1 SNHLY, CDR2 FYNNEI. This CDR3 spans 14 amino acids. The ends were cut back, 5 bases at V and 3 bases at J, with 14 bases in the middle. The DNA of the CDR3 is TGTGCCAGCAGTTTGGAGGCGGATCTCTACGAGCAGTACTTC. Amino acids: CASSLEADLYEQYF.

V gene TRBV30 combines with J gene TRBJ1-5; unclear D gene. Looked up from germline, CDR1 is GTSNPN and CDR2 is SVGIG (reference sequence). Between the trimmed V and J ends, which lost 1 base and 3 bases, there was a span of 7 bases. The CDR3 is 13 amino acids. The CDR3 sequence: CAWSARDNQPQHF. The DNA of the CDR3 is TGTGCCTGGAGTGCGAGAGACAATCAGCCCCAGCATTTT.

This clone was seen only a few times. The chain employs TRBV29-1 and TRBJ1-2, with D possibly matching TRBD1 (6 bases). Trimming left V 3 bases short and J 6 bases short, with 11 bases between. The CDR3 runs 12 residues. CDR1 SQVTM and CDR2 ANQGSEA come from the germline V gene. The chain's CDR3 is CSVDRGPNGYTF. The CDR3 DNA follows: TGCAGCGTTGATCGGGGGCCGAATGGCTACACCTTC.

As DNA, the CDR3 is TGCAGCGTTGAGGTCCCTCGACACACAGATACGCAGTATTTT. Translation: CSVEVPRHTDTQYF. The chain joins TRBV29-1 to TRBJ2-3; no clear D. The CDR3 runs 14 residues. The V and J ends lost 3 bases and 2 bases respectively, with 12 bases between them. Germline V gives CDR1 SQVTM, CDR2 ANQGSEA.

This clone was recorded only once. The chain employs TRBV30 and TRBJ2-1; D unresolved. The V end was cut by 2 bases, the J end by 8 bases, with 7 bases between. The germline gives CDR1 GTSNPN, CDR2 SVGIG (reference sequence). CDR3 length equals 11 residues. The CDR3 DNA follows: TGTGCCTGGAGTTCCACTTATGAGCAGTTCTTC. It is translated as CAWSSTYEQFF.

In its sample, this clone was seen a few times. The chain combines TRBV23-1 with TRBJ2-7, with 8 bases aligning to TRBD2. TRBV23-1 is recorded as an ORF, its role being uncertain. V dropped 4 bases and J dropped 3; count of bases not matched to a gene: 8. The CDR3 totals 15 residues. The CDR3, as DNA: TGCGCCAGCAGTCCGAACGGGACTAGGAACTACGAGCAGTACTTC. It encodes CASSPNGTRNYEQYF.

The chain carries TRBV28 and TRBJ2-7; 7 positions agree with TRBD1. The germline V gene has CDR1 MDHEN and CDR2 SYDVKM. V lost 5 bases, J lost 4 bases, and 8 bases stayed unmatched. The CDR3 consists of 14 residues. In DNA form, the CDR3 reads TGTGCCAGCAGTCCACGGACAGGTTGGTACGAGCAGTACTTC. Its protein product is CASSPRTGWYEQYF.

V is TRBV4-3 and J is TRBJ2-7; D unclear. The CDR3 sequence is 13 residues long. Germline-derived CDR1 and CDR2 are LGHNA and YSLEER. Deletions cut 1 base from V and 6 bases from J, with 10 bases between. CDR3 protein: CASSQVQVGEQYF. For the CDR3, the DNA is TGCGCCAGCAGCCAAGTGCAAGTTGGCGAGCAGTACTTC.

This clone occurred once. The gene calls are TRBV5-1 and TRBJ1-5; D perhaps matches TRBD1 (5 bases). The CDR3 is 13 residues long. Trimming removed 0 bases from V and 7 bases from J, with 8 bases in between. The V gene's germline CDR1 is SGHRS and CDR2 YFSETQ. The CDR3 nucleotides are TGCGCCAGCAGCTTGGAAGGGGAACAGCCCCAGCATTTT. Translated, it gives CASSLEGEQPQHF.

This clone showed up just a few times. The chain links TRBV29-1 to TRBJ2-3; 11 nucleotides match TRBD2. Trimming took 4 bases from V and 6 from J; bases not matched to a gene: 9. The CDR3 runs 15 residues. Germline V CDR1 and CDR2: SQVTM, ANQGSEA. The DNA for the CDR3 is TGCAGCGTTGCAAGGTCGACTAGCGGGATGGATACGCAGTATTTT. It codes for CSVARSTSGMDTQYF.

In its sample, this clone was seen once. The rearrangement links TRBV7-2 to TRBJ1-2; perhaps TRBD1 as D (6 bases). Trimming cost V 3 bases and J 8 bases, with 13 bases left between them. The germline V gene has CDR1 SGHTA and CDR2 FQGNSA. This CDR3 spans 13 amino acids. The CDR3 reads CASSFGQTLGYTF. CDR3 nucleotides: TGTGCCAGCAGCTTCGGACAGACCCTCGGCTACACCTTC.

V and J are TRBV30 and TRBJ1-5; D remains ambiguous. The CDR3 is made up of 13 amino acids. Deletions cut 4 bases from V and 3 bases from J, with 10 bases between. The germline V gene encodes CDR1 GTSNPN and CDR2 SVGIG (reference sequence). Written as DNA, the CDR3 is TGTGCCTGGAAAGGCCAAGCCAATCAGCCCCAGCATTTT. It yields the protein CAWKGQANQPQHF.

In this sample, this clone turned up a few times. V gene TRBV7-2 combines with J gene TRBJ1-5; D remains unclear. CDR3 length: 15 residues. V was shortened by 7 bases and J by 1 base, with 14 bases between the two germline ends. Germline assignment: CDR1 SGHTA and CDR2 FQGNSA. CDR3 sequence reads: CASTAAAQSNQPQHF. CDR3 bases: TGTGCCAGCACAGCGGCGGCACAGAGCAATCAGCCCCAGCATTTT.

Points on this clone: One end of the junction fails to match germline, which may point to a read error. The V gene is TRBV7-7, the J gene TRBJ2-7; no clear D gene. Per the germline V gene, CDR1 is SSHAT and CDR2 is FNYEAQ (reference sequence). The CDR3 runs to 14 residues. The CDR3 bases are TGTGCTAGCAGCTCGCGCTCCCCGGTCTACGAGCAGTACTTC. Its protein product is CASSSRSPVYEQYF.

This chain's CDR3 is CSGTSYTGELFF. The CDR3 bases are TGCAGCGGGACTAGTTACACCGGGGAGCTGTTTTTT. The chain links TRBV29-1 to TRBJ2-2; 7 nucleotides match TRBD2. V trimming: 7 bases; J trimming: 3 bases; junction bases outside the gene matches: 2. CDR3 length: 12 residues. CDR1 is SQVTM and CDR2 is ANQGSEA in the germline V gene.

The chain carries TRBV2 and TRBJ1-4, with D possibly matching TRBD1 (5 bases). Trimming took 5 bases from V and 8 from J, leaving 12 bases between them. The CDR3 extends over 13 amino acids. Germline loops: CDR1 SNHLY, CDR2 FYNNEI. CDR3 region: CASSPDTEEKLFF. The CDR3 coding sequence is TGTGCCAGCAGTCCGGACACCGAAGAAAAACTGTTTTTT.